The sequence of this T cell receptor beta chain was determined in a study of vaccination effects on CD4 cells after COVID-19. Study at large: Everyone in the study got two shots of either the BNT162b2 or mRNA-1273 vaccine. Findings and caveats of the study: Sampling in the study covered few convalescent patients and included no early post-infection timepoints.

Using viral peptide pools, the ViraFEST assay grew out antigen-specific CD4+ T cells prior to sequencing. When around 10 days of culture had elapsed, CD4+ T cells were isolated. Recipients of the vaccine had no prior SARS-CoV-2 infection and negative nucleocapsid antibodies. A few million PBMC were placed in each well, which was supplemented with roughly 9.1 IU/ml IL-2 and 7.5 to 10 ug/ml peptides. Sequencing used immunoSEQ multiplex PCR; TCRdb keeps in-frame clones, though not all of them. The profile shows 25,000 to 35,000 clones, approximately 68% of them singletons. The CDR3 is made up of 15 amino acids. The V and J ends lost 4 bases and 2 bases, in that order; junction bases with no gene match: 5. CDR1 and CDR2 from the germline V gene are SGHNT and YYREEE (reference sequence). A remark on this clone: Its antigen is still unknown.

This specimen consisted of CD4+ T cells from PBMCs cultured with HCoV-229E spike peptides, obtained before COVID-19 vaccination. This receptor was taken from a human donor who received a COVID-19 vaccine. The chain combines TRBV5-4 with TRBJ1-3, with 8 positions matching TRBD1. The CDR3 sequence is CASSLEQGAGNTIYF. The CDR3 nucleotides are TGTGCCAGCAGCCTGGAACAGGGGGCTGGAAACACCATATATTTT.